The 2 T cell receptor beta chains below all came from one sample that was sequenced in a study of cytomegalovirus exposure and HLA in healthy donors. Both 60 Vbeta primers and 13 Jbeta primers went into the PCR. Repertoires were generated with immunoSEQ multiplex PCR, while TCRdb's copy carries only in-frame clones and drops some. This table has 50,000 or so clones, roughly 84% appearing once. Specimen: PBMCs. The receptors shown here come from a young woman in good health and CMV-seronegative.

This chain joins TRBV29-1 and TRBJ1-1; a weak D match, TRBD1 (5 bases). The germline V gene encodes CDR1 SQVTM and CDR2 ANQGSEA. The CDR3 runs 12 residues. The germline V and J ends were trimmed by 3 bases and 3 bases, with 8 bases remaining between them. In DNA form, the CDR3 reads TGCAGCGTTGAGCGGGGGGACACTGAAGCTTTCTTT. It is translated as CSVERGDTEAFF. Using reference TRBV29-1 and TRBJ1-1 for the parts outside the CDR3, the full variable domain is SAVISQKPSRDICQRGTSLTIQCQVDSQVTMMFWYRQQPGQSLTLIATANQGSEATYESGFVIDKFPISRPNLTFSTLTVSNMSPEDSSIYLCSVERGDTEAFFGQGTRLTVV.

This chain links TRBV27 with TRBJ2-2, with D possibly TRBD1 on 6 matching bases. This CDR3 contains 15 residues. The V and J ends lost 0 bases and 7 bases respectively, with 12 bases between them. The germline gives CDR1 MNHEY, CDR2 SMNVEV (reference sequence). CDR3 in DNA: TGTGCCAGCAGTTTATCACAGGGACACATCGGGGAGCTGTTTTTT. It translates to CASSLSQGHIGELFF.